These T cell receptor beta chains were read from a single sample in a study of blood T cell repertoires in COVID-19. Sequencing used immunoSEQ multiplex PCR; TCRdb keeps in-frame clones, though not all of them. The top ten clones hold about 9% of a sample with hundreds of thousands of clones, roughly 80% of them seen once. Sequencing was done on a sample of peripheral blood. The receptors shown here come from a man aged 80 or over with acute or convalescent COVID-19. Each CDR3 is given with its conserved first and last residue. A D gene is named only where the DNA matches it firmly. Not all rows give a size; the values are once, few, many and, for expanded clones, a class.

v_gene: TRBV14; abundance: once; j_gene: TRBJ2-1; d_gene: TRBD2; CDR3aa: CASSQDGVWRERRAEQFF; CDR3nt: TGTGCCAGCAGCCAAGATGGGGTTTGGCGGGAGCGCCGGGCTGAGCAGTTCTTC
v_gene: TRBV5-1; abundance: .; j_gene: TRBJ2-5; d_gene: TRBD2; CDR3aa: CASRLLAGDEYF; CDR3nt: TGCGCCAGCAGGTTACTAGCGGGAGATGAGTACTTC
v_gene: TRBV28; abundance: .; j_gene: TRBJ2-3; d_gene: .; CDR3aa: CASSLFTASTDTQYF; CDR3nt: TGTGCCAGCAGTTTATTTACAGCTAGCACAGATACGCAGTATTTT
v_gene: TRBV6-5; abundance: .; j_gene: TRBJ1-4; d_gene: TRBD1; CDR3aa: CASSLIRGDEKLFF; CDR3nt: TGTGCCAGCAGTCTAATCAGGGGGGATGAAAAACTGTTTTTT
v_gene: TRBV9; abundance: .; j_gene: TRBJ1-6; d_gene: .; CDR3aa: CASSALQDTSPLHF; CDR3nt: TGTGCCAGCAGCGCCCTTCAGGATACTTCACCCCTCCACTTT
v_gene: TRBV9; abundance: .; j_gene: TRBJ1-6; d_gene: TRBD1; CDR3aa: CASSVGGAGTGDSPLHF; CDR3nt: TGTGCCAGCAGCGTAGGGGGAGCGGGGACAGGAGATTCACCCCTCCACTTT
v_gene: TRBV24-1; abundance: once; j_gene: TRBJ1-5; d_gene: TRBD1; CDR3aa: CATSDPGQGSNQPQHF; CDR3nt: TGTGCCACCAGTGATCCCGGACAGGGTAGCAATCAGCCCCAGCATTTT
v_gene: TRBV6-1; abundance: .; j_gene: TRBJ2-2; d_gene: .; CDR3aa: CASSNSRGTGELFF; CDR3nt: TGTGCCAGCAGCAACTCCCGGGGCACCGGGGAGCTGTTTTTT
v_gene: TRBV25-1; abundance: .; j_gene: TRBJ2-1; d_gene: TRBD2; CDR3aa: CASSSAGRSYNEQFF; CDR3nt: TGTGCCAGCAGTTCAGCCGGGAGGTCCTACAATGAGCAGTTCTTC
v_gene: TRBV6-5; abundance: .; j_gene: TRBJ1-5; d_gene: .; CDR3aa: CASSYSFRQNQPQHF; CDR3nt: TGTGCCAGCAGTTACTCCTTTCGACAGAATCAGCCCCAGCATTTT
v_gene: TRBV7-6; abundance: .; j_gene: TRBJ1-5; d_gene: .; CDR3aa: CASGENRYAPQHF; CDR3nt: TGTGCCAGCGGGGAGAATCGCTATGCGCCCCAGCATTTT
v_gene: TRBV6-5; abundance: .; j_gene: TRBJ1-1; d_gene: TRBD1; CDR3aa: CASIWDRAAAEAFF; CDR3nt: TGTGCCAGCATTTGGGACAGGGCGGCGGCAGAAGCTTTCTTT
v_gene: TRBV5-1; abundance: .; j_gene: TRBJ2-7; d_gene: .; CDR3aa: CASSLDTATGSYEQYF; CDR3nt: TGCGCCAGCAGCTTAGACACGGCGACAGGTTCCTACGAGCAGTACTTC
v_gene: TRBV18; abundance: .; j_gene: TRBJ1-1; d_gene: .; CDR3aa: CASSPQGNGVIAEAFF; CDR3nt: TGTGCCAGCTCACCCCAGGGGAATGGAGTCATCGCTGAAGCTTTCTTT
v_gene: TRBV18; abundance: once; j_gene: TRBJ1-6; d_gene: TRBD1; CDR3aa: CASSPPRDRGLGNSPLHF; CDR3nt: TGTGCCAGCTCACCGCCCCGGGACAGGGGGCTTGGGAATTCACCCCTCCACTTT
v_gene: TRBV19; abundance: .; j_gene: TRBJ2-6; d_gene: TRBD1; CDR3aa: CASTDRALSGANVLTF; CDR3nt: TGTGCCAGTACAGACAGGGCCCTCTCTGGGGCCAACGTCCTGACTTTC
v_gene: TRBV6-5; abundance: few; j_gene: TRBJ1-2; d_gene: .; CDR3aa: CASSYSGGPYTF; CDR3nt: TGTGCCAGCAGTTACTCAGGCGGGCCTTACACCTTC
v_gene: TRBV7-9; abundance: once; j_gene: TRBJ2-3; d_gene: .; CDR3aa: CASSLAGGPGTDTQYF; CDR3nt: TGTGCCAGCAGCTTAGCGGGGGGGCCGGGAACAGATACGCAGTATTTT
v_gene: TRBV25-1; abundance: once; j_gene: TRBJ1-2; d_gene: .; CDR3aa: CASSRGSRYGYTF; CDR3nt: TGTGCCAGCAGTAGAGGGAGTCGCTATGGCTACACCTTC
v_gene: TRBV28; abundance: .; j_gene: TRBJ2-1; d_gene: TRBD2; CDR3aa: CASSLGTSVYYNEQFF; CDR3nt: TGTGCCAGCAGTTTAGGGACTAGCGTGTACTACAATGAGCAGTTCTTC
v_gene: TRBV30; abundance: .; j_gene: TRBJ2-7; d_gene: TRBD1; CDR3aa: CAWSVQDRSSYEQYF; CDR3nt: TGTGCCTGGAGTGTACAGGACAGGAGCTCCTACGAGCAGTACTTC
v_gene: TRBV28; abundance: .; j_gene: TRBJ2-2; d_gene: TRBD2; CDR3aa: CASSLRTSGNTGELFF; CDR3nt: TGTGCCAGCAGTTTACGGACTAGCGGGAACACCGGGGAGCTGTTTTTT
v_gene: TRBV30; abundance: few; j_gene: TRBJ1-1; d_gene: .; CDR3aa: CAWSAPALWHAFF; CDR3nt: TGTGCCTGGAGTGCCCCCGCCCTCTGGCATGCTTTCTTT
v_gene: TRBV27; abundance: .; j_gene: TRBJ1-5; d_gene: TRBD1; CDR3aa: CASSPDRGVQPQHF; CDR3nt: TGTGCCAGCAGTCCGGACAGGGGGGTACAGCCCCAGCATTTT
v_gene: TRBV18; abundance: .; j_gene: TRBJ2-5; d_gene: .; CDR3aa: CASSPRGGGETQYF; CDR3nt: TGTGCCAGCTCACCACGTGGGGGAGGAGAGACCCAGTACTTC
v_gene: TRBV20-1; abundance: .; j_gene: TRBJ1-5; d_gene: TRBD1; CDR3aa: CSASGQGLGKPQHF; CDR3nt: TGCAGTGCTAGTGGACAGGGGCTGGGAAAGCCCCAGCATTTT
v_gene: TRBV5-1; abundance: .; j_gene: TRBJ1-1; d_gene: TRBD1; CDR3aa: CASSLSLGQGMENTEAFF; CDR3nt: TGCGCCAGCAGCTTGAGCCTGGGACAGGGAATGGAGAACACTGAAGCTTTCTTT
v_gene: TRBV28; abundance: .; j_gene: TRBJ1-1; d_gene: TRBD1; CDR3aa: CASSSYRGVRNTEAFF; CDR3nt: TGTGCCAGCAGTTCCTACAGGGGTGTAAGGAACACTGAAGCTTTCTTT
v_gene: TRBV19; abundance: .; j_gene: TRBJ2-7; d_gene: .; CDR3aa: CASSITWSHPEQYF; CDR3nt: TGTGCCAGTAGTATCACGTGGAGTCACCCCGAGCAGTACTTC
v_gene: TRBV5-1; abundance: few; j_gene: TRBJ1-5; d_gene: .; CDR3aa: CASSLAGDNQPQHF; CDR3nt: TGCGCCAGCAGCTTGGCCGGGGATAATCAGCCCCAGCATTTT
v_gene: TRBV12-3/TRBV12-4; abundance: .; j_gene: TRBJ2-1; d_gene: .; CDR3aa: CASSLKGNEQFF; CDR3nt: TGTGCCAGCAGTTTAAAGGGGAATGAGCAGTTCTTC
v_gene: TRBV10-1; abundance: .; j_gene: TRBJ2-7; d_gene: .; CDR3aa: CASTKDGTYEQYF; CDR3nt: TGCGCCAGCACCAAGGACGGGACCTACGAGCAGTACTTC
v_gene: TRBV30; abundance: .; j_gene: TRBJ1-1; d_gene: TRBD1; CDR3aa: CAALQYGTGNTEAFF; CDR3nt: TGTGCCGCACTCCAATACGGGACAGGGAACACTGAAGCTTTCTTT
v_gene: TRBV5-6; abundance: .; j_gene: TRBJ2-7; d_gene: TRBD1; CDR3aa: CASRVTGGSYEQYF; CDR3nt: TGTGCCAGCAGAGTAACAGGGGGCTCCTACGAGCAGTACTTC
v_gene: TRBV9; abundance: .; j_gene: TRBJ2-5; d_gene: TRBD1; CDR3aa: CASSGTGVETQYF; CDR3nt: TGTGCCAGCAGTGGAACAGGGGTGGAGACCCAGTACTTC
v_gene: TRBV15; abundance: .; j_gene: TRBJ2-6; d_gene: .; CDR3aa: CATSRDLVSGANVLTF; CDR3nt: TGTGCCACCAGCAGAGATCTTGTTTCTGGGGCCAACGTCCTGACTTTC
v_gene: TRBV19; abundance: many; j_gene: TRBJ2-7; d_gene: TRBD1; CDR3aa: CASSIGRGNEQYF; CDR3nt: TGTGCCAGTAGTATAGGCAGGGGGAACGAGCAGTACTTC
v_gene: TRBV5-4; abundance: .; j_gene: TRBJ1-5; d_gene: .; CDR3aa: CASSLQGAGPQHF; CDR3nt: TGTGCCAGCAGCTTACAGGGTGCAGGGCCCCAGCATTTT
v_gene: TRBV29-1; abundance: once; j_gene: TRBJ2-1; d_gene: TRBD1; CDR3aa: CSVLPWTGDNEQFF; CDR3nt: TGCAGCGTTCTGCCTTGGACAGGGGACAATGAGCAGTTCTTC
v_gene: TRBV24-1; abundance: .; j_gene: TRBJ1-5; d_gene: TRBD1; CDR3aa: CATSDSGTGGAEPQHF; CDR3nt: TGTGCCACCAGTGATTCCGGGACAGGGGGCGCGGAGCCCCAGCATTTT
v_gene: TRBV6-5; abundance: .; j_gene: TRBJ2-5; d_gene: .; CDR3aa: CASGWGRETQYF; CDR3nt: TGTGCCAGCGGCTGGGGGCGGGAGACCCAGTACTTC
v_gene: TRBV5-4; abundance: .; j_gene: TRBJ1-2; d_gene: TRBD1; CDR3aa: CASSPKTGGWYGYTF; CDR3nt: TGTGCCAGCAGCCCAAAGACAGGGGGCTGGTATGGCTACACCTTC
v_gene: TRBV11-2; abundance: .; j_gene: TRBJ2-1; d_gene: .; CDR3aa: CASSLAVLYNEQFF; CDR3nt: TGTGCCAGCAGCTTAGCAGTTCTCTACAATGAGCAGTTCTTC
v_gene: TRBV6-4; abundance: .; j_gene: TRBJ1-4; d_gene: TRBD1; CDR3aa: CASSETGQVNEKLFF; CDR3nt: TGTGCCAGCAGTGAAACAGGACAGGTTAATGAAAAACTGTTTTTT
v_gene: TRBV30; abundance: .; j_gene: TRBJ1-2; d_gene: TRBD1; CDR3aa: CACVTGANYGYTF; CDR3nt: TGTGCCTGTGTCACAGGGGCTAACTATGGCTACACCTTC
v_gene: TRBV14; abundance: .; j_gene: TRBJ2-7; d_gene: .; CDR3aa: CASSQFRSSYEQYF; CDR3nt: TGTGCCAGCAGCCAATTTCGTAGTAGCTACGAGCAGTACTTC
v_gene: TRBV10-3; abundance: .; j_gene: TRBJ1-5; d_gene: TRBD1; CDR3aa: CAISESSGGKVQPQHF; CDR3nt: TGTGCCATCAGTGAGTCCTCAGGGGGGAAAGTACAGCCCCAGCATTTT
v_gene: TRBV11-2; abundance: few; j_gene: TRBJ1-2; d_gene: .; CDR3aa: CASSLERGVYGYTF; CDR3nt: TGTGCCAGCAGCTTAGAACGGGGGGTCTATGGCTACACCTTC
v_gene: TRBV6-6; abundance: .; j_gene: TRBJ1-1; d_gene: .; CDR3aa: CASSRSGGWTEAFF; CDR3nt: TGTGCCAGCAGCCGATCAGGAGGGTGGACTGAAGCTTTCTTT
v_gene: TRBV6-1; abundance: .; j_gene: TRBJ1-4; d_gene: .; CDR3aa: CASSAEGVRTNEKLFF; CDR3nt: TGTGCCAGCAGTGCAGAGGGGGTGAGGACTAATGAAAAACTGTTTTTT
v_gene: TRBV28; abundance: .; j_gene: TRBJ2-1; d_gene: TRBD2; CDR3aa: CASSSIARGDEQFF; CDR3nt: TGTGCCAGCAGCTCAATCGCCCGGGGGGATGAGCAGTTCTTC
v_gene: TRBV11-2; abundance: .; j_gene: TRBJ2-3; d_gene: TRBD2; CDR3aa: CASSLGLAGGSSTDTQYF; CDR3nt: TGTGCCAGCAGCTTAGGACTAGCGGGAGGATCAAGCACAGATACGCAGTATTTT
v_gene: TRBV5-5; abundance: .; j_gene: TRBJ1-5; d_gene: .; CDR3aa: CASSLQWYSNQPQHF; CDR3nt: TGTGCCAGCAGCCTACAGTGGTATAGCAATCAGCCCCAGCATTTT
v_gene: TRBV7-9; abundance: .; j_gene: TRBJ2-1; d_gene: TRBD2; CDR3aa: CASSFLSGLGANEQFF; CDR3nt: TGTGCCAGCAGCTTTTTATCGGGACTAGGAGCCAATGAGCAGTTCTTC
v_gene: TRBV28; abundance: .; j_gene: TRBJ2-7; d_gene: TRBD2; CDR3aa: CASSSGGAHEQYF; CDR3nt: TGTGCCAGCTCGAGCGGGGGGGCTCACGAGCAGTACTTC